The entry that follows covers one T cell receptor beta chain sequence. TCRdb's table, derived via immunoSEQ multiplex PCR, lists solely in-frame clones and lacks some. In the table there are over a thousand clones, approximately 12% of which are singletons. Per the germline V gene, CDR1 is SGHRS and CDR2 is YFSETQ. V dropped 0 bases and J dropped 4; count of bases not matched to a gene: 4. The CDR3 spans 16 residues. The entry originates in a study of tumour-infiltrating T cells in Burkitt lymphoma. Study at large: All epidemiological Burkitt lymphoma subtypes were represented in the cohort.

The sample was tumor tissue. The receptor comes from a human donor with Burkitt lymphoma. The chain carries TRBV5-1 and TRBJ2-1, with 10 positions matching TRBD2. CDR3 coding DNA: TGCGCCAGCAGCTTGGGACTAGCGGGCCTGTACAATGAGCAGTTCTTC. As protein: CASSLGLAGLYNEQFF. Variable domain in full (rest from reference TRBV5-1 and TRBJ2-1): KAGVTQTPRYLIKTRGQQVTLSCSPISGHRSVSWYQQTPGQGLQFLFEYFSETQRNKGNFPGRFSGRQFSNSRSEMNVSTLELGDSALYLCASSLGLAGLYNEQFFGPGTRLTVL.